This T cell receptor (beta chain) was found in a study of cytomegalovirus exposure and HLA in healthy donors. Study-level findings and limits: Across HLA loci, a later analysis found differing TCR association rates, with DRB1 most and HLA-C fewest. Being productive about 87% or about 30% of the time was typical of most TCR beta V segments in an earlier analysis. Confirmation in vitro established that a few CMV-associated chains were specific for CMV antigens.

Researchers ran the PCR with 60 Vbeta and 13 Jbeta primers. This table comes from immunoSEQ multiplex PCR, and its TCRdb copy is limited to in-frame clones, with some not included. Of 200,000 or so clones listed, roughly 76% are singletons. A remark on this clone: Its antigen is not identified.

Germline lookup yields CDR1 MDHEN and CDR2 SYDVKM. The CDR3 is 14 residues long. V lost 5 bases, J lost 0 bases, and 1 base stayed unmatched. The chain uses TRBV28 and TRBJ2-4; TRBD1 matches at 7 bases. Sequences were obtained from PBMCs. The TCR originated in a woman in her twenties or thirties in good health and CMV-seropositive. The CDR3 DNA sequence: TGTGCCAGCAGTCGACAGGGAGCCAAAAACATTCAGTACTTC. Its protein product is CASSRQGAKNIQYF.